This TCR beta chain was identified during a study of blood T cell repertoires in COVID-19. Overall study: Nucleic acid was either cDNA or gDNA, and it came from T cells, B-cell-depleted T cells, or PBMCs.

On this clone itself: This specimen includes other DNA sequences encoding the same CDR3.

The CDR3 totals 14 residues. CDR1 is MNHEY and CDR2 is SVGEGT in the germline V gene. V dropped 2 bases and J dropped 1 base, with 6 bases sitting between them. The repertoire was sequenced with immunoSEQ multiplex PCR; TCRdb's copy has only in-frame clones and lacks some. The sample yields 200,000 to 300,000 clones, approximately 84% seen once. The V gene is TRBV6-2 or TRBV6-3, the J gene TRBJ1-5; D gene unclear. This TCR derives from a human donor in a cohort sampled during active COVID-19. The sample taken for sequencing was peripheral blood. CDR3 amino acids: CASSYPGSNQPQHF. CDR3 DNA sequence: TGTGCCAGCAGTTACCCCGGGAGCAATCAGCCCCAGCATTTT.